This T cell receptor (beta chain) was documented in a study of blood T cells in healthy people across ages. Notes on the study in general: Roughly linearly, TCR beta diversity per million T cells fell as age increased. It was not possible, with unsorted PBMCs, to conclusively compare naive and antigen-experienced cells.

It was with a sample-barcoded 5' primer and a J-beta primer mix that a second PCR of roughly 7 to 12 cycles was run. Each of the samples gave a minimum of 3 million paired-end reads that contained CDR3. TCRdb independently ran MiXCR on the 5' RACE reads; one entry per CDR3 protein. The table includes 800,000 to 950,000 distinct CDR3 sequences, about 44% detected once. Concerning this clonotype: Its antigen is undetermined. A read error may explain this, as a much larger clone is one base away.

Total RNA, at least 5.5 micrograms per sample, came from PBMCs. CDR1 is MNHEY and CDR2 is SVGAGI in the germline V gene. V lost 1 base to trimming and J lost 2 bases, with 12 bases between them. The CDR3 totals 15 residues. This chain joins TRBV6-5 and TRBJ2-7, with D maybe TRBD2 (5 bases). This TCR was recovered from a man younger than 45 in good health. Sequencing was performed on blood. The CDR3 spells CASSYYRTGTYEQYF. CDR3 sequence (DNA): TGTGCCAGCAGTTACTATCGCACGGGGACCTACGAGCAGTACTTC.